Listed here is a single T cell receptor (beta chain). The antigen is unknown. This sample is part of a study of monozygotic twins with inflammatory bowel disease. This CDR3 is 15 amino acids long. Germline CDR1 is SGHTA and CDR2 is FQGNSA. Findings of the study overall: Compared with healthy twins, IBD patients shared fewer clonotypes with others, especially with disease activity. The inverse Simpson measure of TCRbeta diversity was lower in IBD patients than in healthy co-twins.

There were eight separate reactions per sample in which cDNA was made. TCRdb reprocessed the 5' RACE reads and reports one entry per CDR3 protein, with no DNA. This sample's table reports approximately 400,000 distinct CDR3 sequences. Sequencing was carried out using blood. This receptor was identified in a human donor with ulcerative colitis or Crohn's disease, or a healthy co-twin of an affected twin (not recorded which). The V and J genes are TRBV7-2 and TRBJ1-4; TCRdb's D call, TRBD1, is unchecked because there is no DNA. The CDR3 reads CASSLVQGLREKLFF.